The next 13 T cell receptor beta chains were all read from a single sample in a study of spatial heterogeneity in lung cancer. MiXCR, run by TCRdb on the 5' RACE reads, gives a single entry per CDR3 protein. Of tens of thousands of distinct CDR3 sequences listed, roughly 8.7% are singletons. As for time point: sample taken at primary tumor resection. Unsorted samples of tumor, nontumor lung or frozen PBMC had their whole RNA sequenced. This material consisted of PBMCs, taken at surgery. The receptor source for this set is a male donor with early-stage non-small cell lung cancer.

This clonotype was seen repeatedly, ten times or more. This chain links TRBV20-1 with TRBJ1-1; D not certain. Germline V gives CDR1 DFQATT, CDR2 SNEGSKA (reference sequence). CDR3 length equals 11 residues. V gave up 7 bases and J gave up 0 bases, with 6 bases separating them. The CDR3 nucleotides read TGCAGTGGGGCCCTGAACACTGAAGCTTTCTTT. As protein: CSGALNTEAFF.

The V call is TRBV9, the J call TRBJ2-1; 7 nucleotides agree with TRBD2. J lost 6 bases, V lost 1 base, and 7 bases had no gene match. CDR3 length equals 15 residues. The germline V gene encodes CDR1 SGDLS and CDR2 YYNGEE. CDR3 nucleotides: TGTGCCAGCAGCGTAAAAGCGGGACTTAGCAATGAGCAGTTCTTC. This sequence encodes CASSVKAGLSNEQFF. Full variable domain (outside the CDR3, taken from reference TRBV9 and TRBJ2-1): DSGVTQTPKHLITATGQRVTLRCSPRSGDLSVYWYQQSLDQGLQFLIQYYNGEERAKGNILERFSAQQFPDLHSELNLSSLELGDSALYFCASSVKAGLSNEQFFGPGTRLTVL.

This clonotype was seen many times. Here the CDR3 DNA reads TGTGCCAGCAGCCCCAGCGGACTAGCGAGTTACGAGCAGTACTTC. Translation: CASSPSGLASYEQYF. This chain connects TRBV13 to TRBJ2-7; 9 nucleotides align to TRBD2. Losses at the gene ends were 5 bases for V and 4 bases for J; bases not matched to a gene: 9. Per the germline V gene, CDR1 is PRHDT and CDR2 is FYEKMQ (reference sequence). The CDR3 consists of 15 residues.

The V call is TRBV12-3 or TRBV12-4, the J call TRBJ2-5; 9 bases fit TRBD2. The V and J ends lost 3 bases and 1 base, in that order; junction bases with no gene match: 9. This CDR3 comprises 17 residues. The CDR3 nucleotides are TGTGCCAGCAGTTTCACTAGCGGGCGGCCCCCCCAAGAGACCCAGTACTTC. Translating gives CASSFTSGRPPQETQYF.

This clonotype came up many times. The chain uses TRBV20-1 and TRBJ1-5, with a possible D match to TRBD1 (5 bases). V was shortened by 0 bases and J by 9 bases, with 18 bases between the two germline ends. The CDR3 is made up of 15 amino acids. The germline gives CDR1 DFQATT, CDR2 SNEGSKA (reference sequence). This chain's CDR3 is CSAREGTVGTMPQHF. The CDR3 coding sequence is TGCAGTGCTAGAGAGGGGACGGTAGGTACTATGCCCCAGCATTTT.

This clonotype showed up many times. This rearrangement joins TRBV6-5 to TRBJ2-3; the D call may be TRBD1 or TRBD2 (5 bases each). The CDR3 covers 13 residues. Germline-derived CDR1 and CDR2 are MNHEY and SVGAGI. V was shortened by 6 bases and J by 5 bases, with 12 bases between the two germline ends. In DNA, the CDR3 is TGTGCCAGCAGGGGACCCAACCAAGATACGCAGTATTTT. It translates to CASRGPNQDTQYF.

This clonotype has a count of ten or more. The CDR3 coding sequence is TGCGCCAGCAGCCTTGCCCGAGGGTTAACCCAGTACTTC. This encodes CASSLARGLTQYF. V gene TRBV4-3 combines with J gene TRBJ2-5; possibly TRBD2 for D (5 bases). Trimming removed 4 bases at V and 8 bases at J, with 14 bases between. CDR3 length: 13 amino acids. Germline V gene lookup returns CDR1 LGHNA and CDR2 YSLEER.

Regarding this clonotype: This sequence may be a read error, since a much larger clone differs from it by one base. The chain recombines TRBV6-2 or TRBV6-3 with TRBJ2-1, with D possibly matching TRBD2 (6 bases). Germline V gene sequence: CDR1 MNHEY, CDR2 SVGEGT. This CDR3 is 11 amino acids long. DNA of the CDR3: TGTGCCAGCAACCGAAGCGGGCCCACACTCTTC. This translates into CASNRSGPTLF.

The chain uses TRBV11-2 and TRBJ1-6, with no clear D. The V gene's germline CDR1 is SGHAT and CDR2 FQNNGV. V lost 5 bases and J lost 4, with 6 bases in between. The CDR3 runs to 13 residues. The CDR3 reads CASSREYNSPLHF. The DNA for the CDR3 is TGTGCCAGCAGCCGGGAATATAATTCACCCCTCCACTTT.

This clonotype appeared many times. V is TRBV2 and J is TRBJ2-1; 7 bases map to TRBD2. The CDR3 extends over 14 amino acids. Trimming at V came to 8 bases and at J to 5 bases, leaving 9 bases not matched to a gene. The germline gives CDR1 SNHLY, CDR2 FYNNEI. CDR3 protein: CASDRDYLDNEQFF. CDR3 bases: TGTGCCAGCGATCGGGACTACCTAGACAATGAGCAGTTCTTC.

This clonotype was recorded many times. The chain has TRBV10-3 and TRBJ2-5, with 11 bases aligning to TRBD2. The CDR3 is made up of 15 amino acids. The germline V gene encodes CDR1 ENHRY and CDR2 SYGVKD. V trimming: 8 bases; J trimming: 1 base; junction bases outside the gene matches: 6. CDR3 coding DNA: TGTGCCATCGGATCGACTAGCGGGACCCAAGAGACCCAGTACTTC. It is translated as CAIGSTSGTQETQYF.

The chain is built from TRBV7-9 and TRBJ2-2; 8 nucleotides line up with TRBD2. The germline V gene encodes CDR1 SEHNR and CDR2 FQNEAQ (reference sequence). V gave up 10 bases and J gave up 0 bases; unmatched junction bases: 10. The CDR3 totals 16 residues. The CDR3 nucleotides read TGTGCCACAGAAACCTCACTAGCGGCGAACACCGGGGAGCTGTTTTTT. Its protein product is CATETSLAANTGELFF. Using reference TRBV7-9 and TRBJ2-2 for the parts outside the CDR3, the full variable domain is DTGVSQNPRHKITKRGQNVTFRCDPISEHNRLYWYRQTLGQGPEFLTYFQNEAQLEKSRLLSDRFSAERPKGSFSTLEIQRTEQGDSAMYLCATETSLAANTGELFFGEGSRLTVL.

There are many counts of this clonotype. The chain has TRBV29-1 and TRBJ2-5; 11 nucleotides align to TRBD2. CDR1 and CDR2 from the germline V gene are SQVTM and ANQGSEA. The CDR3 extends over 16 amino acids. Unmatched junction bases numbered 8, after V lost 0 bases and J lost 5 bases. This CDR3 reads CSVEDSSGRATETQYF. In DNA, the CDR3 is TGCAGCGTTGAAGATAGTAGCGGGAGGGCCACGGAGACCCAGTACTTC.